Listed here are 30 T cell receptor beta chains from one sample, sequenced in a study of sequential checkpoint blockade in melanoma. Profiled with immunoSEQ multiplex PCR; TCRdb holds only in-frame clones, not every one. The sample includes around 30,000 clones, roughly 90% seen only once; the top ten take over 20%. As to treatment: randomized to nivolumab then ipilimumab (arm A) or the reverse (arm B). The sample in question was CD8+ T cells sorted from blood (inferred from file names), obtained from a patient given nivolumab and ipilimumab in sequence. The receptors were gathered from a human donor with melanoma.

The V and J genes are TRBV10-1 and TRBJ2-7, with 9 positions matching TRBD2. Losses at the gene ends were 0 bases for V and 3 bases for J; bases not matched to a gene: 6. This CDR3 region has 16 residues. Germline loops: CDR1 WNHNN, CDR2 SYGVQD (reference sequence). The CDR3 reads CASSESETSGNYEQYF. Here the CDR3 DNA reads TGCGCCAGCAGTGAGTCCGAGACTAGCGGAAACTACGAGCAGTACTTC.

CDR3 amino acids: CASSRTGSYNEQFF. CDR3 sequence (DNA): TGTGCCAGTAGTCGGACAGGGTCCTACAATGAGCAGTTCTTC. The chain recombines TRBV19 with TRBJ2-1, with 8 bases that match TRBD1. Germline CDR1 is LNHDA and CDR2 is SQIVND (reference sequence). Losses at the gene ends were 5 bases for V and 1 base for J; bases not matched to a gene: 1. The CDR3 is 14 amino acids.

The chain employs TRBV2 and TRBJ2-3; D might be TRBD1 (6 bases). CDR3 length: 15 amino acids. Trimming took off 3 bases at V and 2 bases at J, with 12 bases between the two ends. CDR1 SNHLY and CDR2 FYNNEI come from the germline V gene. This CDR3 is CASSEGDISTDTQYF. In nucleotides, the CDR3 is TGTGCCAGCAGTGAGGGGGACATTTCCACAGATACGCAGTATTTT.

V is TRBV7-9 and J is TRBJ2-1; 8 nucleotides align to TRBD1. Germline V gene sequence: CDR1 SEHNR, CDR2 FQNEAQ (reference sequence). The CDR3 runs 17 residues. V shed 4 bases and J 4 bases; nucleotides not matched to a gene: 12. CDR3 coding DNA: TGTGCCAGCAGCTCCCCCTGGACAGGGCGGTCTTACAATGAGCAGTTCTTC. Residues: CASSSPWTGRSYNEQFF.

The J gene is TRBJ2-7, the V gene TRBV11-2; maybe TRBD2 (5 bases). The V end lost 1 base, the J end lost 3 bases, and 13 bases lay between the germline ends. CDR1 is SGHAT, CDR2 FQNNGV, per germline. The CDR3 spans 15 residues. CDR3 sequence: CASSLAGLGHYEQYF. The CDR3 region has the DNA TGTGCCAGCAGCTTAGCCGGACTGGGCCACTACGAGCAGTACTTC.

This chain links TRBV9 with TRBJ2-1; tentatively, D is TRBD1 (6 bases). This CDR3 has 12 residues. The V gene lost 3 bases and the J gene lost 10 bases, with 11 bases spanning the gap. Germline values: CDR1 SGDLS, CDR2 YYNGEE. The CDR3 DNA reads TGTGCCAGCAGCGCCAGACAGGTGGAGCAGTTCTTC. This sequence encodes CASSARQVEQFF.

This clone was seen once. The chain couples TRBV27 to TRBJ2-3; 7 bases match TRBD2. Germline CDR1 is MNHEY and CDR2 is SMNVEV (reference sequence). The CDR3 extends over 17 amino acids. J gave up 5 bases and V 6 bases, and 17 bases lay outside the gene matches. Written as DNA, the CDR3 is TGTGCCAGCAGCCAAGAATGGGGGGAGGGCCAGGTAGATACGCAGTATTTT. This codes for CASSQEWGEGQVDTQYF.

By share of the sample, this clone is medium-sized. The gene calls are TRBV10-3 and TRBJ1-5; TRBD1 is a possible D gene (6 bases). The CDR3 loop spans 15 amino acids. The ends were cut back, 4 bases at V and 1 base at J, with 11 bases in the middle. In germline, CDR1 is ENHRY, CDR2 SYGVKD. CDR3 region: CAISAGQRSNQPQHF. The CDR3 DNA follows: TGTGCCATCAGTGCCGGACAGAGAAGCAATCAGCCCCAGCATTTT.

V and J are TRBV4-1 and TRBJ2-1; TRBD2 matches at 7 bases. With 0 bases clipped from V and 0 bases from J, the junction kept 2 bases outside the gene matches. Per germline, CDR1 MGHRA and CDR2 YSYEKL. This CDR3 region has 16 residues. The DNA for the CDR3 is TGCGCCAGCAGCCAAGAAAGCGGGGACTCCTACAATGAGCAGTTCTTC. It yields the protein CASSQESGDSYNEQFF.

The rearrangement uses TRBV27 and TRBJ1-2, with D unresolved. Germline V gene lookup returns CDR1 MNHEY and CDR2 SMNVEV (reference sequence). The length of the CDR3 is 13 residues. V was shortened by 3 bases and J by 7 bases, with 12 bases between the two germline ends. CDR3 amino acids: CASSFAEGFGYTF. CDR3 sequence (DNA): TGTGCCAGCAGTTTTGCAGAGGGTTTTGGCTACACCTTC.

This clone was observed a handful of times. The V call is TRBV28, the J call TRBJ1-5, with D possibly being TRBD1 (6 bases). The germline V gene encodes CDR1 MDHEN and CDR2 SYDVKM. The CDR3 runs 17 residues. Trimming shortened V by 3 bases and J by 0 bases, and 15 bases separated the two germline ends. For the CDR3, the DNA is TGTGCCAGCAGTTTTGGGCTTTGGGGACATAGCAATCAGCCCCAGCATTTT. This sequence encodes CASSFGLWGHSNQPQHF.

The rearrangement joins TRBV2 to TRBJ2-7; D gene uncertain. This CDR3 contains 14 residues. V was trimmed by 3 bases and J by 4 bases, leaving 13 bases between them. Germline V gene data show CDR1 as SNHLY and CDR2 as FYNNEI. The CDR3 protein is CASSDLGRHYEQYF. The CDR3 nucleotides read TGTGCCAGCAGTGACCTCGGCAGACATTACGAGCAGTACTTC.

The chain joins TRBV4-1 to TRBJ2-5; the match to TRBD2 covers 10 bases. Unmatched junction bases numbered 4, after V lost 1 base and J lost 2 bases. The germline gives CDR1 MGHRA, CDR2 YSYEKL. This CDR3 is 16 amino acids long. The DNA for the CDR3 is TGCGCCAGCAGCCAAGGCGTAGCGGGGGGTCAAGAGACCCAGTACTTC. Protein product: CASSQGVAGGQETQYF.

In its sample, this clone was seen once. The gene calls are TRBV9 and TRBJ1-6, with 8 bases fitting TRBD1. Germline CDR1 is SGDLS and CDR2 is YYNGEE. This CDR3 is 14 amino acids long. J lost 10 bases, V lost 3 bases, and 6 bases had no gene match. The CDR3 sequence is CASSATGGWSPLHF. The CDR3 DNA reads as TGTGCCAGCAGCGCCACAGGGGGATGGTCACCCCTCCACTTT.

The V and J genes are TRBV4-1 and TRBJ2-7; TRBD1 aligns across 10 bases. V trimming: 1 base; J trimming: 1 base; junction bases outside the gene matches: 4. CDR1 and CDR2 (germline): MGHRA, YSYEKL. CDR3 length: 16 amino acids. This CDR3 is CASSQGWDRGSYEQYF. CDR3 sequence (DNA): TGCGCCAGCAGCCAAGGTTGGGACAGGGGTTCCTACGAGCAGTACTTC.

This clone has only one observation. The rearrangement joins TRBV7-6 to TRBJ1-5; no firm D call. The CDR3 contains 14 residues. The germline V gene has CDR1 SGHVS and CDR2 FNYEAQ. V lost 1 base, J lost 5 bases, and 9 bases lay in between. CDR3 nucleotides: TGTGCCAGCAGCTTAGTGGCAGGCGATCAGCCCCAGCATTTT. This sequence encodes CASSLVAGDQPQHF.

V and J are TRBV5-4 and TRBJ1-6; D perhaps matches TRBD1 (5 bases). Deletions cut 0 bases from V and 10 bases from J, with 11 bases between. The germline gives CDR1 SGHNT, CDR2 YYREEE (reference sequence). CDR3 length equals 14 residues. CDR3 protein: CASSLAGDRSPLHF. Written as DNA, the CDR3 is TGTGCCAGCAGCTTGGCGGGGGATCGCTCACCCCTCCACTTT.

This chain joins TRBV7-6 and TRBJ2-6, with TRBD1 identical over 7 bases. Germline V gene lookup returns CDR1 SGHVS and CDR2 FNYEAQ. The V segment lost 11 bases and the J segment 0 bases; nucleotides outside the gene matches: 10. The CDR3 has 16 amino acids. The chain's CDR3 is CAVVRDRVSGANVLTF. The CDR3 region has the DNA TGTGCCGTTGTAAGGGACAGAGTCTCTGGGGCCAACGTCCTGACTTTC.

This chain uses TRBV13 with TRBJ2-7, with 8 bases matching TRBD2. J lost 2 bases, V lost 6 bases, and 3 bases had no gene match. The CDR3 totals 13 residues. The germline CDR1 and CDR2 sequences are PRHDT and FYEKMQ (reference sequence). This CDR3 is CASRTSGAYEQYF. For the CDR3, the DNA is TGTGCCAGCAGAACTAGCGGTGCCTACGAGCAGTACTTC. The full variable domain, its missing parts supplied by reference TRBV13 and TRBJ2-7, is AAGVIQSPRHLIKEKRETATLKCYPIPRHDTVYWYQQGPGQDPQFLISFYEKMQSDKGSIPDRFSAQQFSDYHSELNMSSLELGDSALYFCASRTSGAYEQYFGPGTRLTVT.

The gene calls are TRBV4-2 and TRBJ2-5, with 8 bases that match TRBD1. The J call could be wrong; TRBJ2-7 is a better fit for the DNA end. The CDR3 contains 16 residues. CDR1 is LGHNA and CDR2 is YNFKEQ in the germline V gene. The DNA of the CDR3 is TGTGCCAGCAGCCAAGATCTAGCTGGACAGGGTTACGAGCAGTACTTC. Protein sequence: CASSQDLAGQGYEQYF.

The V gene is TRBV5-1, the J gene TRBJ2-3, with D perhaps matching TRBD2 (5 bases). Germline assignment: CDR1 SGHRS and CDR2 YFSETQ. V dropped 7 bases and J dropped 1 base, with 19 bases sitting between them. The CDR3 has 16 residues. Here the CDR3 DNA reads TGCGCCAGCCCAGGCGGGCGAGGAGCGGGCACAGATACGCAGTATTTT. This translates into CASPGGRGAGTDTQYF.

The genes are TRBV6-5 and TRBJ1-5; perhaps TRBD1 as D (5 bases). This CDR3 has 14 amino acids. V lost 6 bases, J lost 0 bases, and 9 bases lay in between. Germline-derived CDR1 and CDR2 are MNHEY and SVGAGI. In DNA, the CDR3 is TGTGCCAGCAGCTCCGGGGGTAGCAATCAGCCCCAGCATTTT. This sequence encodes CASSSGGSNQPQHF.

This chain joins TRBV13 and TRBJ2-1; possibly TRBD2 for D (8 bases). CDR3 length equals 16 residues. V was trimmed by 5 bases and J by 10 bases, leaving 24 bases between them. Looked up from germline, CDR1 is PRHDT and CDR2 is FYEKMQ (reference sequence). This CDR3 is CASSLPGGDRGFEQFF. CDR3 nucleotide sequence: TGTGCCAGCAGCCTGCCCGGGGGGGACAGAGGGTTCGAGCAGTTCTTC.

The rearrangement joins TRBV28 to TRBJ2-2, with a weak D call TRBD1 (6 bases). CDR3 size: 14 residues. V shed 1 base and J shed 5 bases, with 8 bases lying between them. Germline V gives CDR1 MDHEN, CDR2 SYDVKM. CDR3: CASSLSGATGELFF. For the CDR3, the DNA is TGTGCCAGCAGTTTATCAGGGGCGACCGGGGAGCTGTTTTTT.

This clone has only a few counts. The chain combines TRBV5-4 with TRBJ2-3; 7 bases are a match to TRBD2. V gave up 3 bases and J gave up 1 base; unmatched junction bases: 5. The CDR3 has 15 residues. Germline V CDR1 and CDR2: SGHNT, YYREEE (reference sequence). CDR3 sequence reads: CASSSTRGGTDTQYF. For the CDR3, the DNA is TGTGCCAGCAGCTCTACTCGGGGGGGCACAGATACGCAGTATTTT.

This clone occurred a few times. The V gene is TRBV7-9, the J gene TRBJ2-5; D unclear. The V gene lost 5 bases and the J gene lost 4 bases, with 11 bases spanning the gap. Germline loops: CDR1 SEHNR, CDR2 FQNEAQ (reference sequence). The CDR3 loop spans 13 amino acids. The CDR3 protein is CASSLENRETQYF. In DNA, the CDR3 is TGTGCCAGCAGCCTCGAGAACAGAGAGACCCAGTACTTC.

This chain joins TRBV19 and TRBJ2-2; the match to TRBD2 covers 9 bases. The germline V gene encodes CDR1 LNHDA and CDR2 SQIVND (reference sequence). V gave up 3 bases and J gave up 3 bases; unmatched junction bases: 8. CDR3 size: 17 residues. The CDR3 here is CASSIQRGLAYTGELFF. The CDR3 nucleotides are TGTGCCAGTAGTATCCAGAGGGGACTAGCTTACACCGGGGAGCTGTTTTTT.

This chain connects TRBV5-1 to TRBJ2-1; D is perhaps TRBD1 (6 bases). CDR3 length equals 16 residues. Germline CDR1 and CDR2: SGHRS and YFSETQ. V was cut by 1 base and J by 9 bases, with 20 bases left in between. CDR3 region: CASSLRTVVEFGEQFF. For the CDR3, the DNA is TGCGCCAGCAGCTTGAGGACAGTAGTAGAATTTGGTGAGCAGTTCTTC.

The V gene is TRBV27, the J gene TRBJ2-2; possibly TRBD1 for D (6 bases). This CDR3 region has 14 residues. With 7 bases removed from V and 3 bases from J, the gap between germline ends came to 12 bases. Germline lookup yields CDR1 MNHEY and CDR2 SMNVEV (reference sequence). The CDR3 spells CASTRQAYTGELFF. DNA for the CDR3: TGTGCCAGCACAAGACAGGCTTACACCGGGGAGCTGTTTTTT.

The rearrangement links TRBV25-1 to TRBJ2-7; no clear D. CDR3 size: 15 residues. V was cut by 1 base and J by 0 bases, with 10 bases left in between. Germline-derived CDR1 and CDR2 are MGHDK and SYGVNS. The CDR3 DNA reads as TGTGCCAGCAGTGAATCATTGGAGTACTCCTACGAGCAGTACTTC. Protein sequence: CASSESLEYSYEQYF.